The TCR beta chain described here comes from a study of T-cell reconstitution after alpha-beta-depleted transplantation in children. This clonotype was observed a handful of times. Preparation of the TCRbeta library was carried out with unique molecular identifiers. MiXCR, run by TCRdb on the PCR reads, gives a single entry per CDR3 protein. Of 130,000 to 150,000 distinct CDR3 sequences in the sample, about 9% were seen once. This TCR derives from a female patient between 2 and 15 years old who had a stem cell transplant for congenital amegakaryocytic thrombocytopenia, so the T cells may come from the graft donor. The specimen was PBMCs, mostly from graft donor cells, collected 180 days after TCRalphabeta/CD19-depleted stem cell transplant.

The CDR3 reads CASSYSWGDQPQHF. The CDR3 coding sequence is TGTGCCAGCAGTTACTCGTGGGGGGATCAGCCCCAGCATTTT. V and J are TRBV6-5 and TRBJ1-5, with TRBD1 as a possible D gene (5 bases). CDR1 is MNHEY and CDR2 is SVGAGI in the germline V gene. The CDR3 contains 14 residues. V was trimmed by 0 bases and J by 5 bases, leaving 8 bases between them.